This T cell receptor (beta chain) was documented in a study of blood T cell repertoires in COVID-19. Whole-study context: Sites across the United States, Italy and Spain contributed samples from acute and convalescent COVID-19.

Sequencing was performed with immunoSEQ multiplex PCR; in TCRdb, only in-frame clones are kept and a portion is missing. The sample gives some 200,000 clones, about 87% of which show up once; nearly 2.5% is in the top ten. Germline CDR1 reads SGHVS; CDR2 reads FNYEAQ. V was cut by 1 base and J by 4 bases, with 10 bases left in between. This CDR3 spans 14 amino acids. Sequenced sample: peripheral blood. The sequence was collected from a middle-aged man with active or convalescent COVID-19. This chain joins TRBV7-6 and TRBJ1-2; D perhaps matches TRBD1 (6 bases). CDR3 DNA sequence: TGTGCCAGCAGCTTAGAGGGGGACACCTATGGCTACACCTTC. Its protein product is CASSLEGDTYGYTF.